This T cell receptor (beta chain) was recovered during a study of a mutant IDH1 vaccine in newly diagnosed glioma. Study background: Sex among treated patients split about 62% male, roughly 38% female; mean age was approximately 40 years. Visit V13 took place at week 47, and visit V12 happened at week 35.

This clone was detected a few times. Antigen: not known. Repertoires were generated with immunoSEQ multiplex PCR, while TCRdb's copy carries only in-frame clones and drops some. The profile shows about 56,000 clones, 60% to 80% of them singletons. Regarding time point: week 47, end of study. The content of each vaccine dose was 300 ug of mutant IDH1 20-mer peptide, and topical imiquimod accompanied it. The ends lost 4 bases at V and 1 base at J; junction bases unmatched: 2. Per germline, CDR1 SGHRS and CDR2 YFSETQ. The CDR3 sequence is 14 residues long. This sequence originates from a man between 50 and 59 years old with glioma. The sequenced sample was PBMCs, obtained from a glioma patient whose treatment included an IDH1 peptide vaccine. The chain combines TRBV5-1 with TRBJ1-1; 9 nucleotides agree with TRBD1. The CDR3 sequence is CASSTTGGNTEAFF. CDR3 in DNA: TGCGCCAGCAGCACGACAGGGGGGAACACTGAAGCTTTCTTT.